The subject of this entry is one T cell receptor beta chain. The antigen remains unidentified. This sample's treatment: roughly 11-day PBMC culture with coronavirus spike peptide pools or control peptides (ViraFEST assay). The data are from a study of vaccination and CD4 T cells after COVID-19. Germline assignment: CDR1 MDHEN and CDR2 SYDVKM. This CDR3 is built from 14 residues. The V and J ends lost 10 bases and 7 bases, in that order; junction bases with no gene match: 6. Cultured CD4+ T cells had their DNA profiled by the Oncomine TCR Beta short-read assay. One entry per CDR3 protein, called by TCRdb with MiXCR from the PCR reads. The sample yields about 11,000 distinct CDR3 sequences, about two thirds seen once.

The receptor was isolated from a human donor who had recovered from COVID-19. The V and J genes are TRBV28 and TRBJ2-1; 14 bases are a match to TRBD2. Sequencing input: CD4+ T cells from blood, cultured in vitro. The CDR3 nucleotides read TGTGCCACCACGACTAGCGGGAGGGCTAATGAGCAGTTCTTC. Translating it yields CATTTSGRANEQFF.